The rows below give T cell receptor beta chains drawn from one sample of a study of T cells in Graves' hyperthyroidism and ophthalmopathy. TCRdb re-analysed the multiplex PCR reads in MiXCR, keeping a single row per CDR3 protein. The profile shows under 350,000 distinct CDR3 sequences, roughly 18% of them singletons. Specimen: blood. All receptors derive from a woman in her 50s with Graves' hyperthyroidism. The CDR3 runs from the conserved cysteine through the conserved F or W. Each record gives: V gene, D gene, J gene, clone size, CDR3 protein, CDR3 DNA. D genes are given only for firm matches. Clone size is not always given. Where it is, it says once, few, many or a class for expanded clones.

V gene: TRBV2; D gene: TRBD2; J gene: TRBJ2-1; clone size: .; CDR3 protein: CASAPSGSRYEQFF; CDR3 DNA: TGTGCCAGCGCCCCTAGCGGGAGTAGGTATGAGCAGTTCTTC
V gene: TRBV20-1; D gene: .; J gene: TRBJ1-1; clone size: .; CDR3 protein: CSATRGGAGTEAFF; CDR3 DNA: TGCAGTGCTACGAGGGGGGGCGCAGGCACTGAAGCTTTCTTT
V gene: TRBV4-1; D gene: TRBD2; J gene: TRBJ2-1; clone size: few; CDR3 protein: CASSLAGVFPGLANYNEQFF; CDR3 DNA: TGCGCCAGCAGCCTCGCCGGGGTTTTTCCCGGACTAGCGAACTACAATGAGCAGTTCTTC
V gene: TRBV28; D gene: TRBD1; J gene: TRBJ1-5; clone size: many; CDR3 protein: CASSPGGQYNQPQHF; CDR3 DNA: TGTGCCAGCAGTCCTGGGGGACAGTATAATCAGCCCCAGCATTTT
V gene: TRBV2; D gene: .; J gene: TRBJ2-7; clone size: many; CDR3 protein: CASKRDMSSYEQYF; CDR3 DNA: TGTGCCAGCAAAAGGGACATGAGCTCCTACGAGCAGTACTTC
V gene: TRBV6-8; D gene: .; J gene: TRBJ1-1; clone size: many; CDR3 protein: CASSYHINTEAFF; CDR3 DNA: TGTGCCAGCAGTTACCATATAAACACTGAAGCTTTCTTT
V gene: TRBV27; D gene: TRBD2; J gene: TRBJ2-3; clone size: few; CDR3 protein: CASSLEGRADTQYF; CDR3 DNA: TGTGCCAGCAGTTTAGAGGGGAGGGCCGATACGCAGTATTTT
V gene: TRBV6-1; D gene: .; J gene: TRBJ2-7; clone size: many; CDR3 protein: CASSESRSIYEQYF; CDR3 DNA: TGTGCCAGCAGTGAATCTAGGAGTATCTACGAGCAGTACTTC
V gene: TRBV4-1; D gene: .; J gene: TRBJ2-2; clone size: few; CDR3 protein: CASSQEWLSTGELFF; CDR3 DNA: TGCGCCAGCAGCCAAGAATGGCTTTCTACCGGGGAGCTGTTTTTT
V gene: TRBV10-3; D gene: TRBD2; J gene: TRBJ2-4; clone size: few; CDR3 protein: CAIPGTIDIQYF; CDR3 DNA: TGTGCCATCCCCGGGACTATCGACATTCAGTACTTC
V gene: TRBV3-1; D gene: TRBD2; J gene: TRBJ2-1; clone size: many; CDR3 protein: CASSLGLAGHGNEQFF; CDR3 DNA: TGTGCCAGCAGCCTGGGACTAGCGGGGCATGGGAATGAGCAGTTCTTC
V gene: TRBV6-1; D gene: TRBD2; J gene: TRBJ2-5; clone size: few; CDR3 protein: CASSPSSGSETQYF; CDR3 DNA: TGTGCCAGCAGTCCCTCTAGCGGGAGTGAGACCCAGTACTTC
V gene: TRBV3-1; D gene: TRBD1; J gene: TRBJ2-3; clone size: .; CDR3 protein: CASSLARGPGPTDTQYF; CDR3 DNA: TGTGCCAGCAGCCTTGCTAGGGGGCCCGGACCCACAGATACGCAGTATTTT
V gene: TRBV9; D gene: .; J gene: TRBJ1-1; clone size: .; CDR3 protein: CASSSESGDTEAFF; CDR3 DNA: TGTGCCAGCAGCTCAGAGTCAGGGGACACTGAAGCTTTCTTT
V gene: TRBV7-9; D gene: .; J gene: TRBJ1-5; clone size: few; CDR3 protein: CASSLIANQPQHF; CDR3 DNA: TGTGCCAGCAGCTTAATCGCCAATCAGCCCCAGCATTTT
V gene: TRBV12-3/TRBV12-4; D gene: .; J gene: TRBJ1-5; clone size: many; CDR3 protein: CASTLSGVNQPQHF; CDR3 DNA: TGTGCCAGCACCCTCAGCGGGGTGAATCAGCCCCAGCATTTT
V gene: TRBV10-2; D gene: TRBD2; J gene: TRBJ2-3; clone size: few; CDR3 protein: CASTSGASTDTQYF; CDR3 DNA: TGCGCCAGTACTAGCGGTGCTAGCACAGATACGCAGTATTTT
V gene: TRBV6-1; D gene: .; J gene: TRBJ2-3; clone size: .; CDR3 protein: CASSLDPKGRDTQYF; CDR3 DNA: TGTGCCAGCAGTCTGGACCCAAAGGGAAGAGATACGCAGTATTTT
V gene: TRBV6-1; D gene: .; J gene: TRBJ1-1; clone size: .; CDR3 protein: CASNLQVPEAFF; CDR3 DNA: TGTGCCAGCAATCTCCAGGTTCCTGAAGCTTTCTTT
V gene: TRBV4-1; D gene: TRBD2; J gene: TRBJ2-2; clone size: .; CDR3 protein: CASSQVPGGRAGELFF; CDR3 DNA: TGCGCCAGCAGCCAAGTACCCGGGGGGAGGGCCGGGGAGCTGTTTTTT
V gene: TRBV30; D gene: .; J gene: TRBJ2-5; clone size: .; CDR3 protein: CAWSVQASGDRYF; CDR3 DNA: TGTGCCTGGAGTGTACAGGCGTCGGGAGACCGGTACTTC
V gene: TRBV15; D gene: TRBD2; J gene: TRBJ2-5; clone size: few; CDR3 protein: CATSSHAGTRGGETQYF; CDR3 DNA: TGTGCCACCAGCAGTCATGCCGGGACTAGGGGGGGGGAGACCCAGTACTTC
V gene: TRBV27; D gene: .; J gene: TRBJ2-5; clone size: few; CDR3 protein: CASSVRLEETQYF; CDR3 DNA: TGTGCCAGCAGTGTGAGGCTAGAAGAGACCCAGTACTTC
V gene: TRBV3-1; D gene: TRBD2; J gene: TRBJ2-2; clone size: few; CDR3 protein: CASSRGLAGVHNTGELFF; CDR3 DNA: TGTGCCAGCAGCCGTGGACTAGCGGGAGTTCATAACACCGGGGAGCTGTTTTTT
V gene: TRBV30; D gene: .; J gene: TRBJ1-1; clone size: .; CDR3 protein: CAWRGGRVTEAFF; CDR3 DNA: TGTGCCTGGAGAGGGGGGAGAGTCACTGAAGCTTTCTTT
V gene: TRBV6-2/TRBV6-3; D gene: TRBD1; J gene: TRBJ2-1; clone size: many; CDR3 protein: CASSFSTGVYNEQFF; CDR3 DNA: TGTGCCAGCAGTTTTTCGACAGGGGTATACAATGAGCAGTTCTTC
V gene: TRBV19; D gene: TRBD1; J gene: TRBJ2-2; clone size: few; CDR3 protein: CASSIGQGPNTGELFF; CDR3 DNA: TGTGCCAGTAGTATTGGACAGGGACCGAACACCGGGGAGCTGTTTTTT